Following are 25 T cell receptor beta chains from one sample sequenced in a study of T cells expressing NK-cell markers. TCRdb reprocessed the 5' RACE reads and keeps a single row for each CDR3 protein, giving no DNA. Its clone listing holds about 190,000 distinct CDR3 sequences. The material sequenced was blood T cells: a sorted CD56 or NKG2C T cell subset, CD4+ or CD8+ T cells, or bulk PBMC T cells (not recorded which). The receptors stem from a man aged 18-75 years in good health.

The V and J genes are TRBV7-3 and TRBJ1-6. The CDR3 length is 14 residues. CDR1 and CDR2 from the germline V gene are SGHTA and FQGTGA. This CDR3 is CASSLVHGGSPLHF.

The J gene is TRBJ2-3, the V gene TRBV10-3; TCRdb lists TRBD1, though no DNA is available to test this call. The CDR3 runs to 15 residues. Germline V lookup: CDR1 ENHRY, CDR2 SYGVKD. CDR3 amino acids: CAISSWTGGTDTQYF.

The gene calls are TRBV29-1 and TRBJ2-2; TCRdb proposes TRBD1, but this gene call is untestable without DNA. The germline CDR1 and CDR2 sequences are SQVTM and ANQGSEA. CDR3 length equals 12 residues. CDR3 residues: CSVRTATGELFF.

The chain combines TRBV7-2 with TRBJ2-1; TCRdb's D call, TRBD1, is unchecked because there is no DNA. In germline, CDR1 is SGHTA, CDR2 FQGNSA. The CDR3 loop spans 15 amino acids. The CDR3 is CASSVTGGSYNEQFF. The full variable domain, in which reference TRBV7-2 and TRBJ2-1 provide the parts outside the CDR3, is GAGVSQSPSNKVTEKGKDVELRCDPISGHTALYWYRQSLGQGLEFLIYFQGNSAPDKSGLPSDRFSAERTGGSVSTLTIQRTQQEDSAVYLCASSVTGGSYNEQFFGPGTRLTVL.

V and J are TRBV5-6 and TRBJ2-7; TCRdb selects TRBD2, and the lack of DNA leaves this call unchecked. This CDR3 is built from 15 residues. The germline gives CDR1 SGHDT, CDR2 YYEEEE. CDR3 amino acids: CASSFSRTSGYEQYF.

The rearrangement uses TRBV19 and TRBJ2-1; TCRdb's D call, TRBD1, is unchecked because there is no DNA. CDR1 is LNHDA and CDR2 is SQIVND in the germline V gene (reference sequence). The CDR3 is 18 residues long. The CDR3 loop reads CASSMLAEAQGFEDEQFF.

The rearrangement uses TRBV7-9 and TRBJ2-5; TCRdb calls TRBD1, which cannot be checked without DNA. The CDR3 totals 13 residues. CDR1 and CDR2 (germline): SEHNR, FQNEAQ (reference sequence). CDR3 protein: CASSATGAETQYF.

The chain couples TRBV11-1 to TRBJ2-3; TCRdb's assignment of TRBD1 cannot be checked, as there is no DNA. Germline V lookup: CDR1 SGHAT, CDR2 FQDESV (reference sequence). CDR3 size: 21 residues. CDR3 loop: CASSLAFFADKGGSDTDTQYF.

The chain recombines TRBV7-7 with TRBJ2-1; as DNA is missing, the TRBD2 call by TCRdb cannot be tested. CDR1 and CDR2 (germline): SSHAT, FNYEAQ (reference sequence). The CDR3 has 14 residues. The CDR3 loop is CASSPGLAGNEQFF.

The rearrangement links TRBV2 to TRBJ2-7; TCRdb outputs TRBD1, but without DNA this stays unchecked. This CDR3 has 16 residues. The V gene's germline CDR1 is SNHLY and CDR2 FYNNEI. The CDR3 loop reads CASSEPGQGAWDEQYF.

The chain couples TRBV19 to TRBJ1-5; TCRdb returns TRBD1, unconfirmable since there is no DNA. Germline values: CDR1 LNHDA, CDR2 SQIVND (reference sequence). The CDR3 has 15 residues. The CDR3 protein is CASSIVRTGVKPQHF.

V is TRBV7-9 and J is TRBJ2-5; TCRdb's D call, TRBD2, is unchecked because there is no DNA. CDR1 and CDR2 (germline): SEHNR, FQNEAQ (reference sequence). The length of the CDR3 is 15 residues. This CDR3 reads CATTGGGENQETQYF. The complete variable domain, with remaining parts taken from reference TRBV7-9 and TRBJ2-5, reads DTGVSQNPRHKITKRGQNVTFRCDPISEHNRLYWYRQTLGQGPEFLTYFQNEAQLEKSRLLSDRFSAERPKGSFSTLEIQRTEQGDSAMYLCATTGGGENQETQYFGPGTRLLVL.

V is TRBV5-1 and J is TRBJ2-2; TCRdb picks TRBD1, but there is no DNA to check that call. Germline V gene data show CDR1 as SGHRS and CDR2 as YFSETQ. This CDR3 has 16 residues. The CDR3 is CASSWWGGTNTGELFF.

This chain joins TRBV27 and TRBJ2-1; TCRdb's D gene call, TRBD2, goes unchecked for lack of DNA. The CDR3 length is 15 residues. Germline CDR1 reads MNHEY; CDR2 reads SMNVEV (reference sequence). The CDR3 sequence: CASSVLAGGGNEQFF.

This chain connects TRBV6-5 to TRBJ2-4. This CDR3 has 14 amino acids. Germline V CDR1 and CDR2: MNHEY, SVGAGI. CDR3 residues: CASSYLESKNIQYF.

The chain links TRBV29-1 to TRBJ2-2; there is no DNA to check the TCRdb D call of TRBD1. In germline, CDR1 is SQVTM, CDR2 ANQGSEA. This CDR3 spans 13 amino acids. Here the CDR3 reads CSVGDRATGELFF.

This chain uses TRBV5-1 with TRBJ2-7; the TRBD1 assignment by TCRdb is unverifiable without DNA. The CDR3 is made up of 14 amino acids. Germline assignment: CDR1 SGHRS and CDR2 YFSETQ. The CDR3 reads CASSSAGTVYEQYF.

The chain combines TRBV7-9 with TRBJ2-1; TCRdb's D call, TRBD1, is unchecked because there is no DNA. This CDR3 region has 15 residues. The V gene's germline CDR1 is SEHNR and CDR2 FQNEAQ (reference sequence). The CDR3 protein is CASSVGQGIYNEQFF.

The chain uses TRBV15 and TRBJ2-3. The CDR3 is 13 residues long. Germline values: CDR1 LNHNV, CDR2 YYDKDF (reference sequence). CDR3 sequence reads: CATSRDRGSAQYF.

The CDR3 is CASSEPLLWTGGNQPQHF. The chain recombines TRBV6-1 with TRBJ1-5; absent DNA, TCRdb's TRBD1 call cannot be checked. This CDR3 contains 18 residues. CDR1 is MNHNS, CDR2 SASEGT, per germline.

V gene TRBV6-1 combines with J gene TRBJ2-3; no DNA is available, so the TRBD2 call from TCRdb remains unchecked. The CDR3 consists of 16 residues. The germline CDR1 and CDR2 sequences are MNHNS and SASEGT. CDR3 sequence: CASSERWGGGTDTQYF.

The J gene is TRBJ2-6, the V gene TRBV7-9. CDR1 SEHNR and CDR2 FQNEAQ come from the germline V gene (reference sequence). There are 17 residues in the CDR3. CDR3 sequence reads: CASSLPETPSGANVLTF.

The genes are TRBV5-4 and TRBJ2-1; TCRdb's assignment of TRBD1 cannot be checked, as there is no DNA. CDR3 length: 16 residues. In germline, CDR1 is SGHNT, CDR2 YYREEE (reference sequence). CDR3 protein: CASSSGVDRVLDEQFF.

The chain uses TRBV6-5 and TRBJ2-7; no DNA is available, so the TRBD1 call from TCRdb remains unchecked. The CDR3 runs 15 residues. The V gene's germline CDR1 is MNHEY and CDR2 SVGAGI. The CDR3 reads CASSYGGQNSYEQYF.

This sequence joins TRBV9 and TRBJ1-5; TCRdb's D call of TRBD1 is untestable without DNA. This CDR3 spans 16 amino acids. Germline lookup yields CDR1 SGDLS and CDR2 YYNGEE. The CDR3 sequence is CASSAKKDRPNQPQHF.